A single T cell receptor beta chain is shown here with its context. CDR3 length: 15 amino acids. CDR1 SGHTA and CDR2 FQGNSA come from the germline V gene. V was pared by 10 bases and J by 11 bases, with 29 bases between. TCRdb reprocessed the PCR reads via MiXCR and lists one record per CDR3 protein. The sample holds about 10,000 distinct CDR3 sequences, about 60% seen once. These data are taken from a study of tumor-infiltrating lymphocytes in oesophageal squamous cell carcinoma. Material for sequencing was esophageal tumor tissue. The rearrangement joins TRBV7-2 to TRBJ2-5; D is undetermined. This receptor was taken from a male donor with esophageal squamous cell carcinoma. The CDR3 loop is CAIKGASLSYNEQYF. Written as DNA, the CDR3 is TGTGCCATCAAGGGTGCGTCTCTCTCCTACAATGAGCAGTACTTC.